This T cell receptor (beta chain) was found in a study of cytomegalovirus exposure and HLA in healthy donors. PCR involved 60 Vbeta and 13 Jbeta primers. Sequenced by immunoSEQ multiplex PCR; TCRdb stores in-frame clones only, minus some. Of about 170,000 clones listed, more than 80% are singletons. Notes on this clone: What it binds is unknown.

From germline, CDR1 is KGHSH and CDR2 LQKENI. The length of the CDR3 is 13 residues. V was shortened by 2 bases and J by 8 bases, with 12 bases between the two germline ends. Study outcomes and limitations: Analyses of presence/absence relied on an assumption of roughly uniform sequencing depth across donors.

The receptor comes from a woman aged 18 to 35 in good health and CMV-seronegative. The specimen sequenced was PBMCs. This chain uses TRBV18 with TRBJ1-1; tentative D call: TRBD1 (6 bases). The CDR3 loop reads CASSPSLDREAFF. CDR3 DNA: TGTGCCAGCTCACCAAGCTTGGACAGAGAAGCTTTCTTT.